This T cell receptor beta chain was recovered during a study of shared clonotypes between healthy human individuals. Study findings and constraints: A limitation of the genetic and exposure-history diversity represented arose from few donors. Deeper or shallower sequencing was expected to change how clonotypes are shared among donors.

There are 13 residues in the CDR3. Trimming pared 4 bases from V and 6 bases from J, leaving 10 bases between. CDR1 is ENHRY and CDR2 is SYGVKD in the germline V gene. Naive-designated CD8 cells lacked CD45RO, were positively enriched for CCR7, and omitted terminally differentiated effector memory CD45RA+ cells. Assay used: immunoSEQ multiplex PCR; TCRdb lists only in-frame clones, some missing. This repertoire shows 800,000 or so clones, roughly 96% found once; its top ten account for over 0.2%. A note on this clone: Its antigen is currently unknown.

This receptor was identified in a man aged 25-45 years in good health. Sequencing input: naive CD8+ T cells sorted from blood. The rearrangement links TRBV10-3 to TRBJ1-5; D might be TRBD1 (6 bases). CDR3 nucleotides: TGTGCCATCAGTGGGGACATCGCTCAGCCCCAGCATTTT. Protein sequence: CAISGDIAQPQHF.